The 8 T cell receptor beta chains presented below share a single source sample, sequenced in a study of cytomegalovirus exposure and HLA in healthy donors (dated 2017 in TCRdb). Library preparation used the immunoSEQ multiplex PCR assay. A mixture of 60 forward primers for TCR Vbeta segments and 13 reverse primers for TCR Jbeta segments was used in the multiplex PCR. What TCRdb holds here is the immuneACCESS table cut down to in-frame rearrangements. Part of the clones is not present; checked against another copy, under half of the missing clones reflect an unresolved V gene, and the others are unexplained. The table for this sample lists about 170,000 clones; 62% of them were counted only once. The top ten clonotypes cover roughly 2.9% of the sample. The specimen was PBMCs. The origin of the receptors is a man between 35 and 55 years old in good health and CMV-seronegative.

The V gene is TRBV5-8, the J gene TRBJ2-7; the match to TRBD1 covers 9 bases. With 5 bases clipped from V and 0 bases from J, the junction kept 3 bases outside the gene matches. Germline values: CDR1 SGHTS, CDR2 YDEGEE. The CDR3 has 14 amino acids. The DNA for the CDR3 is TGTGCCAGCAGTCGGACAGGGGCCTCCTACGAGCAGTACTTC. This codes for CASSRTGASYEQYF.

The chain joins TRBV2 to TRBJ1-1; D not resolved. V was shortened by 0 bases and J by 5 bases, with 10 bases between the two germline ends. CDR1 and CDR2 (germline): SNHLY, FYNNEI. This CDR3 contains 14 residues. CDR3 DNA: TGTGCCAGCAGTGAAGCGGGGAGGGAGACTGAAGCTTTCTTT. Encoded protein: CASSEAGRETEAFF.

The chain uses TRBV29-1 and TRBJ1-1; D is unresolved. This CDR3 is built from 13 residues. The germline CDR1 and CDR2 sequences are SQVTM and ANQGSEA. V gave up 6 bases and J gave up 4 bases, with 15 bases separating them. Here the CDR3 reads CSVAVGRGTEAFF. CDR3 bases: TGCAGCGTAGCGGTAGGACGGGGCACTGAAGCTTTCTTT. The whole variable domain, filled in from reference TRBV29-1 and TRBJ1-1, reads SAVISQKPSRDICQRGTSLTIQCQVDSQVTMMFWYRQQPGQSLTLIATANQGSEATYESGFVIDKFPISRPNLTFSTLTVSNMSPEDSSIYLCSVAVGRGTEAFFGQGTRLTVV.

In its sample, this clone was seen once. The chain employs TRBV10-3 and TRBJ2-2, with D perhaps TRBD1 (5 bases). CDR3 length: 13 amino acids. Trimming left V 6 bases short and J 6 bases short, with 11 bases between. Looked up from germline, CDR1 is ENHRY and CDR2 is SYGVKD. CDR3 nucleotides: TGTGCCATCAGGGAAGGGGCGTCCGGGGAGCTGTTTTTT. This encodes CAIREGASGELFF.

V usage is TRBV19 and J usage is TRBJ1-5; the D is unclear. V was shortened by 3 bases and J by 2 bases, with 11 bases between the two germline ends. The germline V gene has CDR1 LNHDA and CDR2 SQIVND (reference sequence). The CDR3 length is 15 residues. DNA of the CDR3: TGTGCCAGTAGTATCGCCCCCGAGGGCAATCAGCCCCAGCATTTT. Its translation: CASSIAPEGNQPQHF.

This clone came up a few times. V and J are TRBV29-1 and TRBJ2-3; 15 bases align to TRBD2. The CDR3 is made up of 18 amino acids. The ends lost 0 bases at V and 5 bases at J; junction bases unmatched: 9. CDR1 is SQVTM and CDR2 is ANQGSEA in the germline V gene. CDR3 nucleotide sequence: TGCAGCGTTGAAGACCGGATGGGACTAGCGGGGGGTGTAGATACGCAGTATTTT. It encodes CSVEDRMGLAGGVDTQYF.

The rearrangement links TRBV6-6 to TRBJ2-1, with 11 bases matching TRBD2. Trimming cost V 6 bases and J 4 bases; bases outside gene matches: 5. The CDR3 length is 15 residues. CDR1 and CDR2 from the germline V gene are MNHNY and SVGAGI (reference sequence). For the CDR3, the DNA is TGTGCCAGCAGCCCCGCTAGCGGGGGGTACAATGAGCAGTTCTTC. This translates into CASSPASGGYNEQFF.

CDR3: CASSFSRGETQYF. The CDR3 nucleotides are TGTGCCAGCAGCTTTTCCCGCGGGGAGACCCAGTACTTC. The rearrangement joins TRBV11-2 to TRBJ2-5; tentative D call: TRBD2 (5 bases). Per the germline V gene, CDR1 is SGHAT and CDR2 is FQNNGV. Trimming pared 3 bases from V and 5 bases from J, leaving 10 bases between. This CDR3 is 13 amino acids long.